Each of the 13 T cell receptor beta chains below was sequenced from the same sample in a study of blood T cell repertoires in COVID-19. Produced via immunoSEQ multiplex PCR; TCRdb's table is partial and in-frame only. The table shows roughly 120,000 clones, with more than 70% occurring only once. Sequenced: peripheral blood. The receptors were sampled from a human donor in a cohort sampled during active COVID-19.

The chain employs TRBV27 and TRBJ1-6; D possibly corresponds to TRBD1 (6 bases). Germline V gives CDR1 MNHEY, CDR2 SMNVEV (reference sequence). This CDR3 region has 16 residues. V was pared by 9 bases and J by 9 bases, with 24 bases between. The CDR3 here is CASEGPGQRISSPLHF. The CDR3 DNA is TGTGCCAGTGAAGGCCCGGGACAAAGAATCAGTTCACCCCTCCACTTT.

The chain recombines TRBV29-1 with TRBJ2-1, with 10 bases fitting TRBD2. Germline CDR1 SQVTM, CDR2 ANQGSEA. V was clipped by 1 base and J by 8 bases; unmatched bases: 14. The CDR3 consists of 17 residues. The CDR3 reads CSVEGRRGTSVLDEQFF. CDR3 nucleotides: TGCAGCGTTGAAGGCCGGAGAGGGACTAGCGTGTTGGATGAGCAGTTCTTC.

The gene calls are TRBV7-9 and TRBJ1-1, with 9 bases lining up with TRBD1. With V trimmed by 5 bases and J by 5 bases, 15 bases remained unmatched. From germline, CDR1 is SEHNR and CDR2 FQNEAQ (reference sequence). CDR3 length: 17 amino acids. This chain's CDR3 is CASSQVGTGYMGTEAFF. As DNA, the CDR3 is TGTGCCAGCAGCCAAGTAGGGACAGGGTATATGGGAACTGAAGCTTTCTTT.

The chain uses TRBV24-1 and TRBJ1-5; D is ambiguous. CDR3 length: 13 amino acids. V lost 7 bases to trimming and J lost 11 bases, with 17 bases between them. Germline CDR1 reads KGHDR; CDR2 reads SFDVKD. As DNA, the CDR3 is TGTGCCACCAGCCCCTCTAACCCGTTAGCCCAGCATTTT. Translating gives CATSPSNPLAQHF.

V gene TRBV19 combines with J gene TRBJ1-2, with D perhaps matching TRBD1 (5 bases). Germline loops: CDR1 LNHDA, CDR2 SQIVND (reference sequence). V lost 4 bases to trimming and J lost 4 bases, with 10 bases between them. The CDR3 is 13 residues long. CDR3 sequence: CASSNQGGYGYTF. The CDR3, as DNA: TGTGCCAGTAGTAACCAGGGCGGCTATGGCTACACCTTC. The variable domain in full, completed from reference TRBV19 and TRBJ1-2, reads DGGITQSPKYLFRKEGQNVTLSCEQNLNHDAMYWYRQDPGQGLRLIYYSQIVNDFQKGDIAEGYSVSREKKESFPLTVTSAQKNPTAFYLCASSNQGGYGYTFGSGTRLTVV.

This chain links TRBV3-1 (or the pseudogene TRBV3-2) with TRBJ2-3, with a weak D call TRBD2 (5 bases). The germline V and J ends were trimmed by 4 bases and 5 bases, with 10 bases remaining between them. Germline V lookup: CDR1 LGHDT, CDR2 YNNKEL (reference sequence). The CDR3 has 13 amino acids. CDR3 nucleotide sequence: TGTGCCAGCAGCCCGCGAGAGGGAGATACGCAGTATTTT. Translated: CASSPREGDTQYF.

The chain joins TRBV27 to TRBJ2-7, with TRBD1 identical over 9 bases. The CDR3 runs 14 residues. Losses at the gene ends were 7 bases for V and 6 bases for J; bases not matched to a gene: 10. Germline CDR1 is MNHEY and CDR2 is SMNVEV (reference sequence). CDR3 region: CASMPGQGFGEQYF. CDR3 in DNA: TGTGCCAGCATGCCGGGACAGGGTTTTGGCGAGCAGTACTTC.

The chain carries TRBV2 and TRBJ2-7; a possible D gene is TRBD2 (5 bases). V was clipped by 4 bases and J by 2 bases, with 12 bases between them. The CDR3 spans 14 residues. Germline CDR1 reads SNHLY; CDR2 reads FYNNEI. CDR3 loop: CASSVEAGPYEQYF. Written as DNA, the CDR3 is TGTGCCAGCAGTGTGGAGGCAGGCCCCTACGAGCAGTACTTC.

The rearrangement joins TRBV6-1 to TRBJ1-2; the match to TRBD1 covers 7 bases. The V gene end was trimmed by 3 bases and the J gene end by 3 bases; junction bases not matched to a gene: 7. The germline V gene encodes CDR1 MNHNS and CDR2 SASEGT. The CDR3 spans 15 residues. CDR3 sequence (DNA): TGTGCCAGCAGTGACAGACAGGGAACCCACTATGGCTACACCTTC. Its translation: CASSDRQGTHYGYTF.

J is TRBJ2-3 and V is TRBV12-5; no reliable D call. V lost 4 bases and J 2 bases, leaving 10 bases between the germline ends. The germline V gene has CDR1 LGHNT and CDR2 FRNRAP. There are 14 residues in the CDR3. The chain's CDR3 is CASGSPPFTDTQYF. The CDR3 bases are TGTGCTAGTGGTTCCCCCCCGTTCACAGATACGCAGTATTTT.

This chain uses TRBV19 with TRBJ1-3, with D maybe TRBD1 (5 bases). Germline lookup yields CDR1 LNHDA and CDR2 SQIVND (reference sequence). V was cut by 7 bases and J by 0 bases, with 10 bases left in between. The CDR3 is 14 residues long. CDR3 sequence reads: CASTRGGSGNTIYF. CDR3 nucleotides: TGTGCCAGTACTAGGGGAGGCTCTGGAAACACCATATATTTT.

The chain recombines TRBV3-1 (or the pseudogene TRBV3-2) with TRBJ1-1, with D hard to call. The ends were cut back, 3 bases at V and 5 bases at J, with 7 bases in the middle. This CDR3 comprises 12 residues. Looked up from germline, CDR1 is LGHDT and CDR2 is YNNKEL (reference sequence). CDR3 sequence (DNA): TGTGCCAGCAGCCAGATACGGACTGAAGCTTTCTTT. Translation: CASSQIRTEAFF.

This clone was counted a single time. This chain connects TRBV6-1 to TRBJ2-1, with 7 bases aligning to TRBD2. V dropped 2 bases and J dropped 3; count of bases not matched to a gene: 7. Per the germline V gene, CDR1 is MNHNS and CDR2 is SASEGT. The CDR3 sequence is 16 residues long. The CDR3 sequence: CASSEIEERDYNEQFF. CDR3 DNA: TGTGCCAGCAGTGAAATAGAAGAGCGGGACTACAATGAGCAGTTCTTC.